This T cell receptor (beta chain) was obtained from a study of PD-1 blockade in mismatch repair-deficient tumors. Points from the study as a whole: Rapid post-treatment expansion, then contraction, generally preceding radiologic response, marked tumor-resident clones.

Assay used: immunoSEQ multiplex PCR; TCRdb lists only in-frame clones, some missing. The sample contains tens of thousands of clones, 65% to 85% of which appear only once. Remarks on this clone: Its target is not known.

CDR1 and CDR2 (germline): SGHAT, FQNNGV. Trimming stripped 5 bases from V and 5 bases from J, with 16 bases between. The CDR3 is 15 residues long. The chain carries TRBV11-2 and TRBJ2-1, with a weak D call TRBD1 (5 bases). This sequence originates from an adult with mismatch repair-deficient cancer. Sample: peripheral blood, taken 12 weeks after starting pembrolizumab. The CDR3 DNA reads TGTGCCAGCAGCATTGATATGACAGTAAACAATGAGCAGTTCTTC. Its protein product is CASSIDMTVNNEQFF.